This T cell receptor beta chain was recovered during a study of cytomegalovirus exposure and HLA in healthy donors. Study-wide results and limits: Per published reports, the classifier diagnosed cytomegalovirus status with high specificity and sensitivity.

All donors participated as healthy donors of bone marrow. About this clone itself: Its antigen is not identified.

In the PCR, 60 Vbeta and 13 Jbeta primers were used. The method was immunoSEQ multiplex PCR; TCRdb's version includes in-frame clones alone and lacks a portion of them. The table lists roughly 78,000 clones, 60% to 75% of them singletons. CDR1 is GTSNPN, CDR2 SVGIG, per germline (reference sequence). The CDR3 has 10 residues. This chain links TRBV30 with TRBJ1-2; D is unresolved. The sequencing input was PBMCs. This TCR was recovered from a man between 40 and 49 years old in good health and CMV-seropositive. The CDR3 bases are TGTGCGGCTGGAGGCTATGGCTACACCTTC. Encoded protein: CAAGGYGYTF.